This entry features one T cell receptor beta chain sequence. Here immunoSEQ multiplex PCR was the method, and the copy in TCRdb shows in-frame clones only, minus some. Of hundreds of thousands of clones listed, around 90% are singletons. The CDR3 consists of 19 residues. Germline V gives CDR1 MDHEN, CDR2 SYDVKM. The V gene lost 4 bases and the J gene lost 0 bases, with 22 bases spanning the gap. The data derive from a study of blood T cell repertoires in COVID-19. The rearrangement links TRBV28 to TRBJ1-5; D unresolved. The clonotype was recovered from a young man with COVID-19, enrolled during active disease. Sequenced input: peripheral blood. This CDR3 reads CASSSLQKRSVVSNQPQHF. In nucleotides, the CDR3 is TGTGCCAGCAGTTCCCTTCAAAAACGATCGGTTGTTAGCAATCAGCCCCAGCATTTT.